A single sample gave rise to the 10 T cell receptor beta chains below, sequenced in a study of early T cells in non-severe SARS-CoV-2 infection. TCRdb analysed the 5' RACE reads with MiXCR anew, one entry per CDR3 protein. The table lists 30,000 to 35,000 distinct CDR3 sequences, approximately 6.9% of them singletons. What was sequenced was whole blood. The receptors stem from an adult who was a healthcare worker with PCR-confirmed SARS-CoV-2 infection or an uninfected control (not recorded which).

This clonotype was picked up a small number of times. The CDR3 bases are TGCAGCGCAGACAGAACCTACAATGAGCAGTTCTTC. Encoded protein: CSADRTYNEQFF. The chain is built from TRBV29-1 and TRBJ2-1; D possibly corresponds to TRBD1 (5 bases). The CDR3 totals 12 residues. V was pared by 7 bases and J by 2 bases, with 9 bases between. The germline gives CDR1 SQVTM, CDR2 ANQGSEA.

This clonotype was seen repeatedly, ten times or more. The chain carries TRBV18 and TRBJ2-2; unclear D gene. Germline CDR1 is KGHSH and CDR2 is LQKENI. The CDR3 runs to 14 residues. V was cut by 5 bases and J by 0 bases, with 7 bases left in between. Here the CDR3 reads CASSSLANTGELFF. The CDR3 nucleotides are TGTGCCAGCTCAAGCCTGGCGAACACCGGGGAGCTGTTTTTT.

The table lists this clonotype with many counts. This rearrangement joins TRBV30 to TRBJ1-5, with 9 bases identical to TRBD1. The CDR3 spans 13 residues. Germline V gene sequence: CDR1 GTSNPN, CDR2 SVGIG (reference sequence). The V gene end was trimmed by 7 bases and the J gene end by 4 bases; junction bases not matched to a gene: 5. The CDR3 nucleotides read TGTGCCTTCCGGGACAGGGAGAATCAGCCCCAGCATTTT. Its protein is CAFRDRENQPQHF.

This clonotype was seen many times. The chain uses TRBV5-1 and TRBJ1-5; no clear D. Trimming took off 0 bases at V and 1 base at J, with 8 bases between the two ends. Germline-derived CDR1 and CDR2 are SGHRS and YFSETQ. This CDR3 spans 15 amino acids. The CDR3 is CASSLEGISNQPQHF. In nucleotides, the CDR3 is TGCGCCAGCAGCTTGGAGGGTATAAGCAATCAGCCCCAGCATTTT.

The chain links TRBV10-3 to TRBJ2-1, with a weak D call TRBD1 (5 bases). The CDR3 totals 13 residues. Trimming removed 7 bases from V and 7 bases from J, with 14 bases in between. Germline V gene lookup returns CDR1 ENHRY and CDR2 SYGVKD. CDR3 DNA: TGTGCCATCACTGCAGGGCCTCGGAATGAGCAGTTCTTC. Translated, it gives CAITAGPRNEQFF.

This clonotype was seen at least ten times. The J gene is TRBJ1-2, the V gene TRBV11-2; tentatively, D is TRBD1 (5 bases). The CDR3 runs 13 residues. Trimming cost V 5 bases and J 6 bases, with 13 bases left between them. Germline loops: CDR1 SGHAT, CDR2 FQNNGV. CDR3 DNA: TGTGCCAGCAGCCAACTGGGGCGTAATGGCTACACCTTC. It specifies CASSQLGRNGYTF.

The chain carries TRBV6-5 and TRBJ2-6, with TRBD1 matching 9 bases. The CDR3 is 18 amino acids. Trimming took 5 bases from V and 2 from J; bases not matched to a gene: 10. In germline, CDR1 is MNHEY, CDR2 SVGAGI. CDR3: CASSALQGARPGANVLTF. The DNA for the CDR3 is TGTGCCAGCAGTGCCCTACAGGGGGCCCGCCCTGGGGCCAACGTCCTGACTTTC.

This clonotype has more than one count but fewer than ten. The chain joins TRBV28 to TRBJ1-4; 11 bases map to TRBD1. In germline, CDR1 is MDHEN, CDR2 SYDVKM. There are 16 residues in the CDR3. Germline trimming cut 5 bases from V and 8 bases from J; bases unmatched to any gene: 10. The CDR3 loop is CASSPRTGGVGEKLFF. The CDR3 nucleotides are TGTGCCAGCAGTCCTCGGACAGGGGGCGTTGGCGAAAAACTGTTTTTT. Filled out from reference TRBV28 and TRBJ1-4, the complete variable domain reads DVKVTQSSRYLVKRTGEKVFLECVQDMDHENMFWYRQDPGLGLRLIYFSYDVKMKEKGDIPEGYSVSREKKERFSLILESASTNQTSMYLCASSPRTGGVGEKLFFGSGTQLSVL.

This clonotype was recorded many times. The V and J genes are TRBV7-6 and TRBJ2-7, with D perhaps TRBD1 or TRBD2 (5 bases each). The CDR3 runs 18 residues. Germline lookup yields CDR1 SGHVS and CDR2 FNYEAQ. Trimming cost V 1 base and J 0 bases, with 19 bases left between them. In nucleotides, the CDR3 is TGTGCCAGCAGCTTAGTGGGGGAGTCGGAGGTTCCCTCCTACGAGCAGTACTTC. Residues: CASSLVGESEVPSYEQYF.

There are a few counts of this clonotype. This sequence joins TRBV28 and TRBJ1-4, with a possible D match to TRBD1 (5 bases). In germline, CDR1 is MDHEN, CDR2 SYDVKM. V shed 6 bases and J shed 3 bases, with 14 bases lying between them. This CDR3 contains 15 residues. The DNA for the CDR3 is TGTGCCAGCAGCTCCTCAGGGAGACCTAATGAAAAACTGTTTTTT. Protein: CASSSSGRPNEKLFF. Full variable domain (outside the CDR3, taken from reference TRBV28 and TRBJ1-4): DVKVTQSSRYLVKRTGEKVFLECVQDMDHENMFWYRQDPGLGLRLIYFSYDVKMKEKGDIPEGYSVSREKKERFSLILESASTNQTSMYLCASSSSGRPNEKLFFGSGTQLSVL.